This T cell receptor (beta chain) was recorded in a study of blood T cell repertoires in COVID-19. Study context: Acute-phase and convalescent COVID-19 samples originated in the United States, Italy and Spain.

Study processing details: Amplifying reference gene primers gave estimates of nucleated cell counts. Produced via immunoSEQ multiplex PCR; TCRdb's table is partial and in-frame only. Clone size and the V and J calls come from that table; the DNA yielded D and trimming. The repertoire holds approximately 80,000 clones, with about 85% as singletons. The CDR3 loop spans 16 amino acids. Trimming removed 0 bases from V and 3 bases from J, with 15 bases in between. The V gene's germline CDR1 is WNHNN and CDR2 SYGVQD (reference sequence). The sample consisted of peripheral blood. V is TRBV10-1 and J is TRBJ2-7; D not resolved. The receptor was derived from a woman between 70 and 85 years old with acute or convalescent COVID-19. This CDR3 is CASSESVGSTYYEQYF. CDR3 DNA: TGCGCCAGCAGTGAGTCGGTTGGCTCGACTTACTACGAGCAGTACTTC.